The rows below give T cell receptor beta chains drawn from one sample of a study of blood T cell repertoires in COVID-19. The assay was immunoSEQ multiplex PCR, and TCRdb's table has in-frame clones only and misses some. The data contain 200,000 to 250,000 clones, approximately 81% of them seen just once; the ten biggest clones take up around 3%. Material for sequencing was peripheral blood. The receptor set was obtained from a man in his fifties who had recovered from COVID-19. CDR3s include the opening cysteine and the closing phenylalanine or tryptophan. Each record gives: CDR3 DNA, CDR3 protein, J gene, V gene, D gene, clone size. A D gene is named only where the DNA matches it firmly. Size values are once, few and many counts, or a class for expanded clones, and some rows have none.

DNA: TGTGCCAGCACCCCAGGGTGGTCCTACGAGCAGTACTTC
CDR3: CASTPGWSYEQYF
J: TRBJ2-7
V: TRBV2
D: NA
size: NA

DNA: TGTGCCAGCAGTTTTCCCTCCGGGACAGCCTCCTACGAGCAGTACTTC
CDR3: CASSFPSGTASYEQYF
J: TRBJ2-7
V: TRBV28
D: TRBD1
size: NA

DNA: TGTGCCAGCAAGGGCCCGGGAGGAAGGGATGAGCAGTTCTTC
CDR3: CASKGPGGRDEQFF
J: TRBJ2-1
V: TRBV27
D: TRBD2
size: NA

DNA: TGTGCCAGCTCCGGGACTAGCGGGAGTTCTGCCGGGGAGCTGTTTTTT
CDR3: CASSGTSGSSAGELFF
J: TRBJ2-2
V: TRBV2
D: TRBD2
size: NA

DNA: TGTGCCACCAGCCACAACAGGGGCGAGCTCACGAACACTGAAGCTTTCTTT
CDR3: CATSHNRGELTNTEAFF
J: TRBJ1-1
V: TRBV15
D: TRBD1
size: NA

DNA: TGTGCCAGCAGTACCGGACTAGCGGCCTACGAGCAGTACTTC
CDR3: CASSTGLAAYEQYF
J: TRBJ2-7
V: TRBV6-5
D: TRBD2
size: NA

DNA: TGTGCCAGCAGTTTAGCTTATGGAGGGGGCAAGATTGGGATGGATGGCTACACCTTC
CDR3: CASSLAYGGGKIGMDGYTF
J: TRBJ1-2
V: TRBV27
D: TRBD1
size: NA

DNA: TGTGCCAGCTCACCACAAAAGAATACACAAGAAAAACTGTTTTTT
CDR3: CASSPQKNTQEKLFF
J: TRBJ1-4
V: TRBV18
D: NA
size: NA

DNA: TGTGCCAGCAGTCTGGACAGGGGCAGCAATCAGCCCCAGCATTTT
CDR3: CASSLDRGSNQPQHF
J: TRBJ1-5
V: TRBV7-6
D: TRBD1
size: NA

DNA: TGTGCCAGCTCACCTGACAGGAAAAATTCACCCCTCCACTTT
CDR3: CASSPDRKNSPLHF
J: TRBJ1-6
V: TRBV18
D: NA
size: NA

DNA: TGTGCCAGCAGTTGGGGCGAGAGTTCACCCCTCCACTTT
CDR3: CASSWGESSPLHF
J: TRBJ1-6
V: TRBV27
D: NA
size: NA

DNA: TGTGCCAGCAGTTTACGGGGATCCGCTGGGGCCAACGTCCTGACTTTC
CDR3: CASSLRGSAGANVLTF
J: TRBJ2-6
V: TRBV28
D: NA
size: once

DNA: TGTGCCAGCAGTGATGGACTAGCGGGTTCCTACGAGCAGTACTTC
CDR3: CASSDGLAGSYEQYF
J: TRBJ2-7
V: TRBV27
D: TRBD2
size: NA

DNA: TGTGCCAGCAGCTCAAGACAGGGTGGGGCTTTCTTT
CDR3: CASSSRQGGAFF
J: TRBJ1-1
V: TRBV7-2
D: TRBD1
size: NA

DNA: TGTGCCAGCAGCTCCCGCACTAGCGGGAGAACCGGGGAGCTGTTTTTT
CDR3: CASSSRTSGRTGELFF
J: TRBJ2-2
V: TRBV7-6
D: TRBD2
size: NA

DNA: TGTGCCAGCAGCCAGGGGGCCGGGATTGAAAAACTGTTTTTT
CDR3: CASSQGAGIEKLFF
J: TRBJ1-4
V: TRBV3-1/TRBV3-2
D: NA
size: NA

DNA: TGTGCCAGTAAAGACAGCGGGGGCAATCAGCCCCAGCATTTT
CDR3: CASKDSGGNQPQHF
J: TRBJ1-5
V: TRBV19
D: NA
size: NA

DNA: TGTGCCAGCAGCCCGAGCTCCTACGAGCAGTACTTC
CDR3: CASSPSSYEQYF
J: TRBJ2-7
V: TRBV6-5
D: NA
size: NA

DNA: TGTGCCAGCAGCTTAGGGGTGGCGGGGAGCACAGATACGCAGTATTTT
CDR3: CASSLGVAGSTDTQYF
J: TRBJ2-3
V: TRBV7-9
D: NA
size: NA

DNA: TGTGCCAGCAGCTCTTTCAGGGTCGAGGATTTGAACACTGAAGCTTTCTTT
CDR3: CASSSFRVEDLNTEAFF
J: TRBJ1-1
V: TRBV5-6
D: NA
size: NA

DNA: TGTGCCAGCAGTCCTAGCGTCTATGAGCAGTTCTTC
CDR3: CASSPSVYEQFF
J: TRBJ2-1
V: TRBV12-3/TRBV12-4
D: NA
size: NA

DNA: TGTGCCAGCAGCTTGGGACTAGCGGGGGGAAATGAGCAGTTCTTC
CDR3: CASSLGLAGGNEQFF
J: TRBJ2-1
V: TRBV7-2
D: TRBD2
size: once

DNA: TGTGCCAGCAGCGAGACCGGGACAAGCTCCTACAATGAGCAGTTCTTC
CDR3: CASSETGTSSYNEQFF
J: TRBJ2-1
V: TRBV7-6
D: NA
size: NA

DNA: TGTGCCAGCAGTCCGCGGGCCGCAAACACTGAAGCTTTCTTT
CDR3: CASSPRAANTEAFF
J: TRBJ1-1
V: TRBV27
D: NA
size: few

DNA: TGTGCCAGCAGCTTGTTCGTCTCCTATAATTCACCCCTCCACTTT
CDR3: CASSLFVSYNSPLHF
J: TRBJ1-6
V: TRBV5-4
D: NA
size: once

DNA: TGTGCCAGCAGGGGTGACAATTATGTGTCATACGAGCAGTACTTC
CDR3: CASRGDNYVSYEQYF
J: TRBJ2-7
V: TRBV6-5
D: NA
size: NA

DNA: TGTGCCAGCAGCCTCGGACTAGCGGACTACAATGAGCAGTTCTTC
CDR3: CASSLGLADYNEQFF
J: TRBJ2-1
V: TRBV5-8
D: TRBD2
size: NA

DNA: TGTGCCAGCACCGAACTAGCGGGAGTATCAAATGAGCAGTTCTTC
CDR3: CASTELAGVSNEQFF
J: TRBJ2-1
V: TRBV27
D: TRBD2
size: NA

DNA: TGTGCCTGGAGCCATTCGATCGGAGGGCGAGTAACACCCCTCCACTTT
CDR3: CAWSHSIGGRVTPLHF
J: TRBJ1-6
V: TRBV30
D: NA
size: NA

DNA: TGTGCCAGTAGTATTCGGGGGGTCGATGAGCAGTTCTTC
CDR3: CASSIRGVDEQFF
J: TRBJ2-1
V: TRBV19
D: TRBD2
size: NA

DNA: TGTGCCAGCTCACGGGACAGGGGGTACGAGCAGTACTTC
CDR3: CASSRDRGYEQYF
J: TRBJ2-7
V: TRBV18
D: TRBD1
size: NA

DNA: TGTGCCAGTAGTCCCGAGAGGGCGGGACAGGGGGCCCGAGGGGCCAACGTCCTGACTTTC
CDR3: CASSPERAGQGARGANVLTF
J: TRBJ2-6
V: TRBV19
D: TRBD1
size: NA

DNA: TGTGCCAGCAGATCTGCGCCGGGACTAGGTAACCATGAGCAGTTCTTC
CDR3: CASRSAPGLGNHEQFF
J: TRBJ2-1
V: TRBV7-9
D: TRBD2
size: NA

DNA: TGTGCCAGCAGCCAAGTCCGGACAGGGGACTACGAGCAGTACTTC
CDR3: CASSQVRTGDYEQYF
J: TRBJ2-7
V: TRBV14
D: TRBD1
size: NA

DNA: TGTGCCAGCAGTTTACCCCGACAGGGGCGGTCCGGGGAGCTGTTTTTT
CDR3: CASSLPRQGRSGELFF
J: TRBJ2-2
V: TRBV28
D: TRBD1
size: NA

DNA: TGTGCCAGCAGTTCCACTAGCGGGAGGAACGAGCAGTACTTC
CDR3: CASSSTSGRNEQYF
J: TRBJ2-7
V: TRBV27
D: TRBD2
size: NA

DNA: TGTGCCAGCAGCTTAGCGGAATCCCTACGTGGGCAGTACTTC
CDR3: CASSLAESLRGQYF
J: TRBJ2-7
V: TRBV28
D: NA
size: NA

DNA: TGTGCCAGCAGTGGACAGGGGAATAACTACGAGCAGTACTTC
CDR3: CASSGQGNNYEQYF
J: TRBJ2-7
V: TRBV27
D: TRBD1
size: NA

DNA: TGTGCCACCAGTGATCCCGGGAGGGGCCTCCTCAGTGAGCAGTTCTTC
CDR3: CATSDPGRGLLSEQFF
J: TRBJ2-1
V: TRBV24-1
D: TRBD2
size: NA

DNA: TGCGCCAGCAGGGATCCGGGACAGGGGGCCGGGGAGCTGTTTTTT
CDR3: CASRDPGQGAGELFF
J: TRBJ2-2
V: TRBV10-1
D: TRBD1
size: NA

DNA: TGTGCTAGTGGTTTGATTGTGGGAGCCCTACATGAGCAGTTCTTC
CDR3: CASGLIVGALHEQFF
J: TRBJ2-1
V: TRBV12-5
D: NA
size: NA

DNA: TGCGCCAGCAGTTTCCGGGACAGTTCTAACACCGGGGAGCTGTTTTTT
CDR3: CASSFRDSSNTGELFF
J: TRBJ2-2
V: TRBV5-1
D: TRBD1
size: NA

DNA: TGTGCCAGCTCGCAAACAGGGTACCAAGAGACCCAGTACTTC
CDR3: CASSQTGYQETQYF
J: TRBJ2-5
V: TRBV18
D: NA
size: NA

DNA: TGTGCCAGCAGCCCCTCCCAAGCGGGAGTTTACAATGAGCAGTTCTTC
CDR3: CASSPSQAGVYNEQFF
J: TRBJ2-1
V: TRBV7-2
D: TRBD2
size: NA

DNA: TGTGCCAGCAGCTCCGGGACAGGGTCCTACGAGCAGTACTTC
CDR3: CASSSGTGSYEQYF
J: TRBJ2-7
V: TRBV9
D: TRBD1
size: NA

DNA: TGTGCCAGCAGTATACGGGACACCTACGAGCAGTACTTC
CDR3: CASSIRDTYEQYF
J: TRBJ2-7
V: TRBV2
D: NA
size: few